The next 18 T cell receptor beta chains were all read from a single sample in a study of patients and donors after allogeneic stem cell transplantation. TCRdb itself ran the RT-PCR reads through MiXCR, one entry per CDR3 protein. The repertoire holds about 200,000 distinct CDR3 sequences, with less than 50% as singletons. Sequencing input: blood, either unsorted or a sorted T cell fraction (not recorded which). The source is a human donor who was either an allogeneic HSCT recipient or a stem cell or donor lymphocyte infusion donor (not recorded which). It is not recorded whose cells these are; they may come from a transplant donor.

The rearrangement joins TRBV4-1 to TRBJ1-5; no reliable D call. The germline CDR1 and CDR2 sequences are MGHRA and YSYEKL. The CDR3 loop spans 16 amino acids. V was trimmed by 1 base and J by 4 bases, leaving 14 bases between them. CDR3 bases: TGCGCCAGCAGCCAAGGGTCCAGGACGGGGAATCAGCCCCAGCATTTT. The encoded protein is CASSQGSRTGNQPQHF.

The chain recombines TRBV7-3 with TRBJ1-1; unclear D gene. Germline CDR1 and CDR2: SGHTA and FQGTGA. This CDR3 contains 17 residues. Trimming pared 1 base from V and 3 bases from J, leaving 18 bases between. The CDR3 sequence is CASSLNLNGKRDTEAFF. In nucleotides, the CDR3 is TGTGCCAGCAGCTTAAACTTGAACGGTAAACGGGACACTGAAGCTTTCTTT.

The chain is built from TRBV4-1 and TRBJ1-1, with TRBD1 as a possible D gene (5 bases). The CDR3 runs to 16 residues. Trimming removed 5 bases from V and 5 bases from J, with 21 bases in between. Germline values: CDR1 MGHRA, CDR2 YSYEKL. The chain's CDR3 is CASSLQHARGLTEAFF. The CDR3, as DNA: TGCGCCAGCAGCTTACAACACGCGAGGGGCCTGACTGAAGCTTTCTTT.

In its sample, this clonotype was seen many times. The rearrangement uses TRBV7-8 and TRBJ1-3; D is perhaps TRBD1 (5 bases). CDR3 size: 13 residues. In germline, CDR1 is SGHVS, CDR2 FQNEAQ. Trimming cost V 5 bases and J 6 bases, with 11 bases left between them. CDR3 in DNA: TGTGCCAGCAGCCCCCAGACAGTAAACACCATATATTTT. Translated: CASSPQTVNTIYF. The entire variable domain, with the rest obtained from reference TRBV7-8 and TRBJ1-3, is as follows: GAGVSQSPRYKVAKRGQDVALRCDPISGHVSLFWYQQALGQGPEFLTYFQNEAQLDKSGLPSDRFFAERPEGSVSTLKIQRTQQEDSAVYLCASSPQTVNTIYFGEGSWLTVV.

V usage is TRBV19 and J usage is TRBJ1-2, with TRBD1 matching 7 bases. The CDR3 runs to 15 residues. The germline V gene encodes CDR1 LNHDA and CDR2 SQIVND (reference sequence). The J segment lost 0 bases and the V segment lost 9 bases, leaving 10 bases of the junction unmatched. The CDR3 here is CASSTGTDTNYGYTF. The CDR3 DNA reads TGTGCCAGCTCGACCGGGACAGATACTAACTATGGCTACACCTTC.

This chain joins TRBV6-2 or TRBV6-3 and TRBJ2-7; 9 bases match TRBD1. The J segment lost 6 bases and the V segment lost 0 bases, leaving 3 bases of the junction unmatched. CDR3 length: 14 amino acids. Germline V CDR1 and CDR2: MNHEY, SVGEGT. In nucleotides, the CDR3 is TGTGCCAGCAGTTACTCGACAGGGGGGAGCGAGCAGTACTTC. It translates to CASSYSTGGSEQYF.

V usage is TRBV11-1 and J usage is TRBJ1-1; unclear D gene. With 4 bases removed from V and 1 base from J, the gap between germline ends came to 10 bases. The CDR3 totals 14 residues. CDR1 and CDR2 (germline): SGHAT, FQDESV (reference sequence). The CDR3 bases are TGTGCCAGCAGCTCCCAAATTAAGAACACTGAAGCTTTCTTT. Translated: CASSSQIKNTEAFF.

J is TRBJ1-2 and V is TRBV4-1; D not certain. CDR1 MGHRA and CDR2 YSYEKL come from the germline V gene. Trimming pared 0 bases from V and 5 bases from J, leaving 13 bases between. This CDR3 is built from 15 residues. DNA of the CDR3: TGCGCCAGCAGCCAAGAACCGGGAAACTTATATGGCTACACCTTC. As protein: CASSQEPGNLYGYTF.

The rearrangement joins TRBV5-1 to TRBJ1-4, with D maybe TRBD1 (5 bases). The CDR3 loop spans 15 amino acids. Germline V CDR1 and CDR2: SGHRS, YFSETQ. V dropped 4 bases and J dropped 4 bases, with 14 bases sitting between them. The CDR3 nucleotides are TGCGCCAGCAGCGATCCGGGACTCGTTAATGAAAAACTGTTTTTT. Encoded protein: CASSDPGLVNEKLFF.

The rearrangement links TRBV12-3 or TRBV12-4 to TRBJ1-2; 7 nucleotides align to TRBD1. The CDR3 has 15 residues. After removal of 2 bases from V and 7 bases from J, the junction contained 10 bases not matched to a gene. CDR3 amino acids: CASSLFWNRGGGYTF. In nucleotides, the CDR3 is TGTGCCAGCAGTTTATTCTGGAACAGGGGAGGTGGCTACACCTTC.

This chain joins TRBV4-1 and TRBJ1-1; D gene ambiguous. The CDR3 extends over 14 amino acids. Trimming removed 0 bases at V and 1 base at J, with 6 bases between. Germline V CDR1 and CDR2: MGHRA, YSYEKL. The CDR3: CASSQDPANTEAFF. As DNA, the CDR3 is TGCGCCAGCAGCCAAGATCCAGCGAACACTGAAGCTTTCTTT.

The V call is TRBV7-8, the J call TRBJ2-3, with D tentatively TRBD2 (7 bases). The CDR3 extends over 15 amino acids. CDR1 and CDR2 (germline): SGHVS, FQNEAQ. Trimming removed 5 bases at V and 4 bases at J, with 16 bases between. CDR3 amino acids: CASSPTPGGADTQYF. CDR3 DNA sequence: TGTGCCAGCAGCCCTACCCCGGGGGGCGCAGATACGCAGTATTTT.

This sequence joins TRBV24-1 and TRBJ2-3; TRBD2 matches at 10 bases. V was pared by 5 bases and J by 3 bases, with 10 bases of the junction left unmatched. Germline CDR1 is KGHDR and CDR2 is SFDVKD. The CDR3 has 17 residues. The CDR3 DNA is TGTGCCACCAGTGTCTCTTCTAGCGGGGGTGAGACAGATACGCAGTATTTT. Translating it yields CATSVSSSGGETDTQYF.

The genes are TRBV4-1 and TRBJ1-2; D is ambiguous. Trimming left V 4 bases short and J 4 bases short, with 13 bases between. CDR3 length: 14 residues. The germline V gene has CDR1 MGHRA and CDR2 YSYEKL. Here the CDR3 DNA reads TGCGCCAGCAGCCCAGATACATCGATCTATGGCTACACCTTC. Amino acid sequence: CASSPDTSIYGYTF.

CDR3 protein: CASSRSGTVEKLFF. CDR3 nucleotides: TGTGCCAGCAGCCGTTCCGGGACCGTTGAAAAACTGTTTTTT. The chain combines TRBV7-6 with TRBJ1-4; possibly TRBD1 for D (5 bases). CDR3 length: 14 amino acids. The germline gives CDR1 SGHVS, CDR2 FNYEAQ. Trimming cost V 5 bases and J 7 bases, with 14 bases left between them.

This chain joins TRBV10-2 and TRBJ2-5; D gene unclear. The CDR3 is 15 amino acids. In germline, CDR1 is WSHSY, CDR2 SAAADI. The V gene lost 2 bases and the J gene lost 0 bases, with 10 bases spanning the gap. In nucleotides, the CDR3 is TGCGCCAGCAGTGAGCTCCTAGTTGACCAAGAGACCCAGTACTTC. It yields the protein CASSELLVDQETQYF.

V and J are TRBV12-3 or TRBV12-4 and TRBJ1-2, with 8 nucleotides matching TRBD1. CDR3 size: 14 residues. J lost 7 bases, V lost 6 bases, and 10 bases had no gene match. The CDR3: CASRIGQGLFGYTF. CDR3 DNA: TGTGCCAGCAGAATCGGACAGGGACTATTTGGCTACACCTTC.

CDR3 nucleotides: TGTGCCAGCAGTTTATCGGACCGGCGTCTTAGGGTCGGGGAGCTGTTTTTT. It is translated as CASSLSDRRLRVGELFF. V gene TRBV27 combines with J gene TRBJ2-2; D gene unclear. The V gene lost 0 bases and the J gene lost 7 bases, with 18 bases spanning the gap. The CDR3 loop spans 17 amino acids. Germline CDR1 and CDR2: MNHEY and SMNVEV (reference sequence).